A selection of T cell receptor beta chains follows, all from one sample in a study of T cells after yellow fever vaccination. TCRdb reprocessed the 5' RACE reads with MiXCR, giving one entry per CDR3 protein. Of roughly 170,000 distinct CDR3 sequences in the sample, about 6% are singletons; the top ten hold under 3%. The sample here was CD4+ T cells sorted from PBMCs, taken on the day of the first yellow fever vaccination. All receptors derive from a young man who received the YFV17D yellow fever vaccine. CDR3s include the opening cysteine and the closing phenylalanine or tryptophan. The D gene is left open where the match is weak. Clone size appears in some rows only: once, few, many, or a class for an expanded clone.

D gene	V gene	clone size	J gene	CDR3 protein	CDR3 DNA
.	TRBV7-6	many	TRBJ1-1	CASSLPPTANTEAFF	TGTGCCAGCAGCCTACCCCCGACAGCGAACACTGAAGCTTTCTTT
.	TRBV18	few	TRBJ2-6	CASSTGQSIGANVLTF	TGTGCCAGCTCAACGGGACAATCTATAGGGGCCAACGTCCTGACTTTC
.	TRBV11-1	.	TRBJ1-6	CASSLVLLSSSYNSPLHF	TGTGCCAGCAGCTTAGTTCTCCTCTCGAGCTCCTATAATTCACCCCTCCACTTT
.	TRBV4-1	many	TRBJ2-5	CASSQGRLETQYF	TGCGCCAGCAGCCAAGGGCGGCTGGAGACCCAGTACTTC
.	TRBV7-2	once	TRBJ2-1	CASSPRLVWSYNEQFF	TGTGCCAGCAGCCCGCGTCTCGTGTGGTCCTACAATGAGCAGTTCTTC
.	TRBV29-1	few	TRBJ2-7	CSVEGEARNEQYF	TGCAGCGTTGAGGGAGAGGCCCGGAACGAGCAGTACTTC
.	TRBV20-1	many	TRBJ1-2	CSARARGPETNYGYTF	TGCAGTGCTAGAGCACGGGGTCCGGAGACTAACTATGGCTACACCTTC
.	TRBV4-3	.	TRBJ1-1	CASSQVVSMNTEAFF	TGCGCCAGCAGCCAGGTGGTTAGCATGAACACTGAAGCTTTCTTT
.	TRBV7-9	few	TRBJ2-7	CASSRTDSYEQYF	TGTGCCAGCAGTCGGACAGATTCCTACGAGCAGTACTTC
TRBD1	TRBV6-5	many	TRBJ1-1	CASSWATGGTEAFF	TGTGCCAGCAGTTGGGCGACAGGGGGGACTGAAGCTTTCTTT
TRBD1	TRBV4-2	.	TRBJ1-4	CASSQDGAGGGEKLFF	TGTGCCAGCAGCCAAGACGGAGCAGGGGGCGGCGAAAAACTGTTTTTT
.	TRBV5-1	many	TRBJ2-2	CASSFVGENTGELFF	TGCGCCAGCAGCTTCGTGGGAGAGAACACCGGGGAGCTGTTTTTT
TRBD1	TRBV5-1	.	TRBJ2-3	CASSPGTGGNTQYF	TGCGCCAGCAGCCCGGGGACAGGGGGTAATACGCAGTATTTT
TRBD2	TRBV11-2	many	TRBJ2-5	CASSSHPPSSGGVTQYF	TGTGCCAGCAGCTCACACCCTCCCTCGAGCGGGGGAGTGACCCAGTACTTC
.	TRBV5-1	.	TRBJ2-6	CASSFGGADGANVLTF	TGCGCCAGCAGCTTTGGGGGTGCGGACGGGGCCAACGTCCTGACTTTC
TRBD1	TRBV12-3/TRBV12-4	few	TRBJ1-1	CASSLVGTGAFF	TGTGCCAGCAGTCTAGTGGGGACAGGGGCTTTCTTT
.	TRBV5-1	many	TRBJ2-7	CASSLRWGQSDEQYF	TGCGCCAGCAGCTTGAGATGGGGACAATCAGACGAGCAGTACTTC
.	TRBV20-1	few	TRBJ1-2	CSARDQGQFYGYTF	TGCAGTGCTAGAGATCAAGGGCAGTTCTATGGCTACACCTTC
TRBD1	TRBV6-5	many	TRBJ2-7	CASSYSSSRQGSYEQYF	TGTGCCAGCAGTTACTCGTCGTCGAGACAGGGGTCCTACGAGCAGTACTTC
TRBD1	TRBV18	many	TRBJ2-7	CASSPLRGQGSEQYF	TGTGCCAGCTCACCACTACGGGGACAGGGGTCCGAGCAGTACTTC
.	TRBV15	many	TRBJ1-2	CATSTGQRSLGGYTF	TGTGCCACCAGCACTGGACAGCGGTCGTTGGGGGGCTACACCTTC
TRBD1	TRBV15	many	TRBJ2-2	CAAGGSWTGELFF	TGTGCGGCAGGGGGAAGCTGGACCGGGGAGCTGTTTTTT
.	TRBV29-1	.	TRBJ1-2	CSVEDPRGGRDGYTF	TGCAGCGTTGAAGATCCCCGAGGGGGTAGAGATGGCTACACCTTC
TRBD2	TRBV7-9	many	TRBJ2-1	CASRGSGKDEQFF	TGTGCCAGCAGGGGTAGCGGGAAGGATGAGCAGTTCTTC
.	TRBV7-2	many	TRBJ1-4	CASSLAGIANEKLFF	TGTGCCAGCAGCTTAGCAGGGATTGCTAATGAAAAACTGTTTTTT
.	TRBV6-6	many	TRBJ2-7	CASSPTGLEQYF	TGTGCCAGCAGCCCCACAGGGCTCGAGCAGTACTTC
.	TRBV5-4	few	TRBJ2-7	CASRLGPSTYEQYF	TGTGCCAGCAGGCTCGGGCCGTCCACCTACGAGCAGTACTTC
TRBD1	TRBV5-1	few	TRBJ2-5	CASSLVGTDQETQYF	TGCGCCAGCAGCTTGGTTGGGACAGATCAAGAGACCCAGTACTTC
.	TRBV7-2	.	TRBJ2-5	CASSSSGTYRGTQYF	TGTGCCAGCAGCTCCTCCGGGACTTACCGGGGGACCCAGTACTTC
.	TRBV12-3/TRBV12-4	many	TRBJ2-3	CASSLLLAGDTQYF	TGTGCCAGCAGTTTATTACTAGCTGGAGATACGCAGTATTTT
.	TRBV5-1	many	TRBJ2-5	CASSPAGPGGETQYF	TGCGCCAGCAGCCCGGCGGGGCCCGGTGGGGAGACCCAGTACTTC
TRBD1	TRBV7-2	few	TRBJ2-5	CASSPADRKQETQYF	TGTGCCAGCAGCCCCGCGGACAGGAAGCAAGAGACCCAGTACTTC
.	TRBV5-1	many	TRBJ2-6	CASSRWGATGANVLTF	TGCGCCAGCAGCCGTTGGGGGGCCACTGGGGCCAACGTCCTGACTTTC
TRBD1	TRBV9	many	TRBJ1-2	CASRRTGGYTF	TGTGCCAGCAGACGGACAGGCGGCTACACCTTC
.	TRBV3-1	many	TRBJ1-1	CASSRPGLFTEAFF	TGTGCCAGCAGCCGCCCGGGACTCTTCACTGAAGCTTTCTTT
TRBD1	TRBV7-9	few	TRBJ1-1	CASSFPGQDAEAFF	TGTGCCAGCAGCTTTCCGGGACAGGACGCTGAAGCTTTCTTT
.	TRBV4-3	.	TRBJ2-1	CASSQERTESTEQFF	TGCGCCAGCAGCCAAGAACGGACGGAATCAACCGAGCAGTTCTTC
.	TRBV4-2	few	TRBJ2-5	CASSQGLGRRETQYF	TGTGCCAGCAGCCAAGGTCTAGGGCGAAGAGAGACCCAGTACTTC
TRBD1	TRBV7-2	.	TRBJ1-3	CASSSTGEAGGNTIYF	TGTGCCAGCAGCTCGACAGGGGAGGCAGGCGGAAACACCATATATTTT
.	TRBV10-3	many	TRBJ2-3	CAIRGLIGSHTDTQYF	TGTGCCATCAGGGGCCTGATAGGGTCCCACACAGATACGCAGTATTTT
TRBD1	TRBV5-1	.	TRBJ2-2	CASTTGDNTGELFF	TGCGCCAGCACGACAGGGGATAACACCGGGGAGCTGTTTTTT
TRBD2	TRBV20-1	many	TRBJ2-5	CSARDRPGGPSETQYF	TGCAGTGCTAGAGATCGACCGGGGGGGCCTAGTGAGACCCAGTACTTC
.	TRBV18	few	TRBJ1-1	CASSPLQGQGLAFF	TGTGCCAGCTCACCACTTCAGGGGCAGGGGCTGGCTTTCTTT
TRBD2	TRBV7-2	.	TRBJ2-1	CASSLDRLAGLILFF	TGTGCCAGCAGCTTAGATAGGCTAGCGGGGCTCATATTGTTCTTC
.	TRBV5-1	.	TRBJ2-1	CASSSAGVPDNEQFF	TGCGCCAGCAGCTCTGCAGGGGTTCCGGACAATGAGCAGTTCTTC
TRBD2	TRBV7-2	few	TRBJ2-3	CASSLVSSGGADTQYF	TGTGCCAGCAGCTTAGTGTCTAGCGGGGGTGCAGATACGCAGTATTTT
.	TRBV7-9	many	TRBJ2-5	CASSRNGVMKETQYF	TGTGCCAGCAGTCGGAATGGAGTAATGAAAGAGACCCAGTACTTC
.	TRBV4-2	few	TRBJ1-1	CASSLRVGANTEAFF	TGTGCCAGCAGCCTCCGAGTAGGGGCGAACACTGAAGCTTTCTTT
TRBD1	TRBV7-2	few	TRBJ2-5	CASSLQTGEETQYF	TGTGCCAGCAGCTTGCAGACAGGGGAAGAGACCCAGTACTTC